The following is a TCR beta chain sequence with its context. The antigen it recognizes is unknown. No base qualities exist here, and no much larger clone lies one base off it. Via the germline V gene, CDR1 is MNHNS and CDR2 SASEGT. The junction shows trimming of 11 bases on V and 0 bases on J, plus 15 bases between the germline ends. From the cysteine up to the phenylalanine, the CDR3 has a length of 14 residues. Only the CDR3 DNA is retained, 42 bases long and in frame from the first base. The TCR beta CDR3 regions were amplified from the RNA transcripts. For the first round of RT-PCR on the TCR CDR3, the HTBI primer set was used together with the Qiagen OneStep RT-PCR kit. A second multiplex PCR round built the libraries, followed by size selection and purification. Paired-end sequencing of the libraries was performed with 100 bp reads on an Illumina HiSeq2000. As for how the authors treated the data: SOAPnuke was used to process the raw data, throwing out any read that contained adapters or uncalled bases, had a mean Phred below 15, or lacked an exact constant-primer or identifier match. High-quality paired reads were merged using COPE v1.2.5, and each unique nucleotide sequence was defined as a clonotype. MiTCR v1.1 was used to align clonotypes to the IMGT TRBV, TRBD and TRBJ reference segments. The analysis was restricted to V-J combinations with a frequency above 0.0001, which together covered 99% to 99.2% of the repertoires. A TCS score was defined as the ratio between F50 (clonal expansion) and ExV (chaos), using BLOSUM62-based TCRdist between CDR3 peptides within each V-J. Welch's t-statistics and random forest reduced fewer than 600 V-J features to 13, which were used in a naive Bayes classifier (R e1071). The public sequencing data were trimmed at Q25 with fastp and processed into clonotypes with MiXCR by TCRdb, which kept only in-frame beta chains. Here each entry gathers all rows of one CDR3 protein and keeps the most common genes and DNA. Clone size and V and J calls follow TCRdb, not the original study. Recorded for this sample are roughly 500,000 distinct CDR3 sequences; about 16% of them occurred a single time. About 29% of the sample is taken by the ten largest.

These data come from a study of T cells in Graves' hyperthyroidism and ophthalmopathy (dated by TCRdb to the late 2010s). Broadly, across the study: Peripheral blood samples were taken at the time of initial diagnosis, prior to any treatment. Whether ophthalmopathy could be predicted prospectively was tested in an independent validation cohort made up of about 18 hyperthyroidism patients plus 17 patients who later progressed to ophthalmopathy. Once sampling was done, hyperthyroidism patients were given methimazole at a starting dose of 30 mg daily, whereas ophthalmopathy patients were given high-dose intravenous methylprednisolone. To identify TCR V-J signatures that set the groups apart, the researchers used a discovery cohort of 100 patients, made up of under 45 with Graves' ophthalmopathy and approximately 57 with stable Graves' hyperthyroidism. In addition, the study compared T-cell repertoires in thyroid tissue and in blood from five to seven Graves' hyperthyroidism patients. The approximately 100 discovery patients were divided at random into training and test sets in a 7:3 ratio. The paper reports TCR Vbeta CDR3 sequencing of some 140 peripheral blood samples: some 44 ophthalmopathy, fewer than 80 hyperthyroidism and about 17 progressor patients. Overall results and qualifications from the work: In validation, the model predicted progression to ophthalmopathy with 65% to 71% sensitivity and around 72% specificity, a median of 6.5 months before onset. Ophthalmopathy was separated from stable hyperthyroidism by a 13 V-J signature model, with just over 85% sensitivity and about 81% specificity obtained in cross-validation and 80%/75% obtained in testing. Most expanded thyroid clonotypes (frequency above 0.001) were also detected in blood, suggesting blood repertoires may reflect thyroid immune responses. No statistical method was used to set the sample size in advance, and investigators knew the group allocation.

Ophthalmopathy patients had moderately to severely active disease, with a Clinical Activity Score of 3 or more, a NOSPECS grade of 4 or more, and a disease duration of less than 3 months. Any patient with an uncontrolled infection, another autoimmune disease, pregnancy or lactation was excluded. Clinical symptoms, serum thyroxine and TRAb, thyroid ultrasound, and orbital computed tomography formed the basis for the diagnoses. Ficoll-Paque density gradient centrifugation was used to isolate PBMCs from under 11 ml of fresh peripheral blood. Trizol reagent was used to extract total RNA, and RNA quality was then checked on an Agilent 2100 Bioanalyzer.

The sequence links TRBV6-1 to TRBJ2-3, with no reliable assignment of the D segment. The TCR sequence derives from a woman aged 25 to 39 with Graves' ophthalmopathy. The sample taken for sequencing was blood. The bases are TGTGCCTCACTCACCCTCGACAGCACAGATACGCAGTATTTT. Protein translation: CASLTLDSTDTQYF.